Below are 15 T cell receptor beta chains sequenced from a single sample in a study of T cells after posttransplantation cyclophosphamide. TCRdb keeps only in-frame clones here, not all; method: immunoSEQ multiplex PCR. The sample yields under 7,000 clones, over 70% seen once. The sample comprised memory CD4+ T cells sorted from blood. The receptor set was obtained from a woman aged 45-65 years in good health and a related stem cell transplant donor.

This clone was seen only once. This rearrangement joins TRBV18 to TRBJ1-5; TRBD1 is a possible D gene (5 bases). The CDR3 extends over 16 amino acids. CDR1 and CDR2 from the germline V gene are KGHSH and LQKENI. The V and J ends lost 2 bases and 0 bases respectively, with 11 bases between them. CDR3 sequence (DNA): TGTGCCAGCTCACCAGGGGGGTGGGGTAGCAATCAGCCCCAGCATTTT. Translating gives CASSPGGWGSNQPQHF. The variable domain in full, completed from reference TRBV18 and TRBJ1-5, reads NAGVMQNPRHLVRRRGQEARLRCSPMKGHSHVYWYRQLPEEGLKFMVYLQKENIIDESGMPKERFSAEFPKEGPSILRIQQVVRGDSAAYFCASSPGGWGSNQPQHFGDGTRLSIL.

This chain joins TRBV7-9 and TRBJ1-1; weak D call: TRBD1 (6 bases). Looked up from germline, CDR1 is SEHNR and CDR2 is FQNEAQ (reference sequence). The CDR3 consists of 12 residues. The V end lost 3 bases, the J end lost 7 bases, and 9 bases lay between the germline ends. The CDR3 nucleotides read TGTGCCAGCAGCTTCGAGGGGGTTGAAGCTTTCTTT. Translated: CASSFEGVEAFF.

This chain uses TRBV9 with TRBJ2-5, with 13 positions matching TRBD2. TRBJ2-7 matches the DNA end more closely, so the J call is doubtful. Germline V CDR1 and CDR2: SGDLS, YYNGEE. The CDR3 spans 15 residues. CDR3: CASSPPGLAGSEQYF. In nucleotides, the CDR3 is TGTGCCAGCAGCCCTCCGGGACTAGCGGGATCCGAGCAGTACTTC.

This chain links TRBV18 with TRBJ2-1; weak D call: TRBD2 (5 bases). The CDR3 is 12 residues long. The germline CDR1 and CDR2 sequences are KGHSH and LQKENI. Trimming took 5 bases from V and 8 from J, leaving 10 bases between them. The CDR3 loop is CASSYGVHEQFF. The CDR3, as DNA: TGTGCCAGCTCATACGGGGTTCATGAGCAGTTCTTC. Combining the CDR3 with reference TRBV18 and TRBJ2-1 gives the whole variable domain NAGVMQNPRHLVRRRGQEARLRCSPMKGHSHVYWYRQLPEEGLKFMVYLQKENIIDESGMPKERFSAEFPKEGPSILRIQQVVRGDSAAYFCASSYGVHEQFFGPGTRLTVL.

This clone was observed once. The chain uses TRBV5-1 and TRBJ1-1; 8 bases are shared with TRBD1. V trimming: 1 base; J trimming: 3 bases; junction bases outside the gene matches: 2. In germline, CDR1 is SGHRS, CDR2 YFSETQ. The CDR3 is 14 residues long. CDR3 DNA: TGCGCCAGCAGCTTGCAGGGGGCGCACACTGAAGCTTTCTTT. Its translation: CASSLQGAHTEAFF.

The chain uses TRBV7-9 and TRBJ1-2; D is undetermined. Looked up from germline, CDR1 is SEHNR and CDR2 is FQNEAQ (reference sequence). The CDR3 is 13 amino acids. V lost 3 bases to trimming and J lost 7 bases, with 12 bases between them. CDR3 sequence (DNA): TGTGCCAGCAGCTTTGGCGAGACGGGTGGCTACACCTTC. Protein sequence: CASSFGETGGYTF.

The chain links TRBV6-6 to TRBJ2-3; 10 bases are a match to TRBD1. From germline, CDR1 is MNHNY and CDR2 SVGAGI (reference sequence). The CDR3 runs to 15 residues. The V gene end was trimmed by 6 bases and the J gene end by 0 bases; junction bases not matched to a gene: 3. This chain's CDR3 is CASRRTGGSTDTQYF. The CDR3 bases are TGTGCCAGCAGACGGACAGGGGGAAGCACAGATACGCAGTATTTT.

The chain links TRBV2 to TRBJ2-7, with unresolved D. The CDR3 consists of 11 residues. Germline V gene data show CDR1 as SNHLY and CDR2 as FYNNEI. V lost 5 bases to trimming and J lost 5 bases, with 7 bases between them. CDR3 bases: TGTGCCAGCAGTCCTTCCCACGAGCAGTACTTC. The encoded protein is CASSPSHEQYF.

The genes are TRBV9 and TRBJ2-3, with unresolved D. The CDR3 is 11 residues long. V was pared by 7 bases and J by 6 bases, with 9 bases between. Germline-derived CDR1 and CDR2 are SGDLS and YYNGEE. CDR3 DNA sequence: TGTGCCAGCCACGCGGAGGATACGCAGTATTTT. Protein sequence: CASHAEDTQYF. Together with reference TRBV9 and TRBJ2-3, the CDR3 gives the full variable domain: DSGVTQTPKHLITATGQRVTLRCSPRSGDLSVYWYQQSLDQGLQFLIQYYNGEERAKGNILERFSAQQFPDLHSELNLSSLELGDSALYFCASHAEDTQYFGPGTRLTVL.

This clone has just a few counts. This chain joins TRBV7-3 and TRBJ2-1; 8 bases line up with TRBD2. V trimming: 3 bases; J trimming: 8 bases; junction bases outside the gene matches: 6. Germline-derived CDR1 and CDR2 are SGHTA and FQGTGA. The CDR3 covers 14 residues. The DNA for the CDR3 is TGTGCCAGCAGCTTGGGACTAGGTTTCGATGAGCAGTTCTTC. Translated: CASSLGLGFDEQFF.

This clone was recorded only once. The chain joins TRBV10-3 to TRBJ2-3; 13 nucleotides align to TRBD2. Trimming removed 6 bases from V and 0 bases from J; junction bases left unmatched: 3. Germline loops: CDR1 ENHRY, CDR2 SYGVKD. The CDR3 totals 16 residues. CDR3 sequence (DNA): TGTGCCATCAGCGGGACTAGCGGGATTAGCACAGATACGCAGTATTTT. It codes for CAISGTSGISTDTQYF.

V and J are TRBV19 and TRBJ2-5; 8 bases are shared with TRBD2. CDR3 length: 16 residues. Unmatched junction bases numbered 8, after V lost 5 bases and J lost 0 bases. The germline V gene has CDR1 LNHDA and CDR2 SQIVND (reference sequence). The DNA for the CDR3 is TGTGCCAGTAGTCTATTAGCGGGATCACACCAAGAGACCCAGTACTTC. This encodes CASSLLAGSHQETQYF.

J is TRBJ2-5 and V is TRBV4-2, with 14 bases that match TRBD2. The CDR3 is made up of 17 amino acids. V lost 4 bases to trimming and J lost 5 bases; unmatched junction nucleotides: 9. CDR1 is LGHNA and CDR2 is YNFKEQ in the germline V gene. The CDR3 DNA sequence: TGTGCCAGCAGCCGAACAGGGACTAGCGGGAGCGAGGAGACCCAGTACTTC. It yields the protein CASSRTGTSGSEETQYF.

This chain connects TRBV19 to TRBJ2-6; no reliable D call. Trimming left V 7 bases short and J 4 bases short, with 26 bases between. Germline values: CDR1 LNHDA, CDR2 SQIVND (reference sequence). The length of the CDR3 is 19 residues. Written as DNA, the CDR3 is TGTGCCAGTATCCCCGTCTGGCAGGTGTCGCCTGGAGGGGCCAACGTCCTGACTTTC. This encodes CASIPVWQVSPGGANVLTF.

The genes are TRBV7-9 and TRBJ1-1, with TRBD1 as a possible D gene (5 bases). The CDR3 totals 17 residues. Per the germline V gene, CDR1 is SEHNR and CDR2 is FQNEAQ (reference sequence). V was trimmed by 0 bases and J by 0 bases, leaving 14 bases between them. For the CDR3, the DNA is TGTGCCAGCAGCTTAGCCGGGTGGAGGGGAATGAACACTGAAGCTTTCTTT. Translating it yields CASSLAGWRGMNTEAFF.